Listed here are 27 T cell receptor beta chains from one sample, sequenced in a study of shared clonotypes between healthy human individuals (dated by TCRdb to 2018 to 2020). The library was obtained by the immunoSEQ multiplex PCR assay. This immuneACCESS table, as held by TCRdb, lists in-frame sequences with V and J called but not all clones. Of the missing ones, under half trace to an unresolved V gene in checked studies; the others have no known cause. The sample table shows 2 million to 2.5 million clones, and approximately 96% are seen once. The top ten clones comprise roughly 0.13% of the sample. Material for sequencing was naive CD4+ T cells sorted from blood. In the paper's terms, the cell subset or site label means: CD45RA+ positively selected. These receptors all come from a man between 18 and 35 years old in good health.

V and J are TRBV11-2 and TRBJ2-7, with TRBD1 as a possible D gene (6 bases). Germline lookup yields CDR1 SGHAT and CDR2 FQNNGV. The CDR3 covers 15 residues. Trimming shortened V by 5 bases and J by 3 bases, and 17 bases separated the two germline ends. The CDR3 is CASSPQGRFGYEQYF. The DNA for the CDR3 is TGTGCCAGCAGCCCCCAGGGGCGGTTTGGCTACGAGCAGTACTTC.

The chain employs TRBV5-4 and TRBJ2-5; 8 bases align to TRBD2. The CDR3 has 16 amino acids. Germline V lookup: CDR1 SGHNT, CDR2 YYREEE (reference sequence). The V segment lost 4 bases and the J segment 2 bases; nucleotides outside the gene matches: 10. For the CDR3, the DNA is TGTGCCAGCAGCCCGGGGGGGACACTGAAGCAAGAGACCCAGTACTTC. It encodes CASSPGGTLKQETQYF.

This clone was detected once. This chain uses TRBV30 with TRBJ2-7; D is perhaps TRBD1 or TRBD2 (5 bases each). CDR1 GTSNPN and CDR2 SVGIG come from the germline V gene (reference sequence). V lost 4 bases and J 2 bases, leaving 15 bases between the germline ends. This CDR3 region has 14 residues. CDR3 amino acids: CAWMRGQGPYEQYF. The CDR3 nucleotides are TGTGCCTGGATGAGGGGTCAGGGACCCTACGAGCAGTACTTC.

This clone has just one count. This chain joins TRBV11-2 and TRBJ2-2; 8 nucleotides match TRBD2. The length of the CDR3 is 19 residues. The germline gives CDR1 SGHAT, CDR2 FQNNGV. Trimming removed 0 bases from V and 6 bases from J; junction bases left unmatched: 15. The CDR3 bases are TGTGCCAGCAGCTTAGATCCGAGGCTAGCGGGTTACTTCGCCGGGGAGCTGTTTTTT. It codes for CASSLDPRLAGYFAGELFF.

This clone has just one count. The chain carries TRBV19 and TRBJ2-7; TRBD2 matches at 7 bases. Germline V lookup: CDR1 LNHDA, CDR2 SQIVND (reference sequence). The length of the CDR3 is 16 residues. J lost 1 base, V lost 2 bases, and 8 bases had no gene match. CDR3 amino acids: CASSITSGEGSYEQYF. CDR3 coding DNA: TGTGCCAGTAGTATAACCAGCGGGGAGGGGTCCTACGAGCAGTACTTC.

V usage is TRBV2 and J usage is TRBJ2-5; tentative D call: TRBD2 (7 bases). CDR1 and CDR2 (germline): SNHLY, FYNNEI. The CDR3 totals 15 residues. Trimming took off 6 bases at V and 4 bases at J, with 18 bases between the two ends. CDR3 nucleotides: TGTGCCAGCAGCCTGTCGGGGGGCGGAGGAGAGACCCAGTACTTC. It codes for CASSLSGGGGETQYF.

This clone was observed once. The chain carries TRBV25-1 and TRBJ1-2; D unresolved. V shed 5 bases and J shed 7 bases, with 11 bases lying between them. The CDR3 runs 12 residues. Looked up from germline, CDR1 is MGHDK and CDR2 is SYGVNS. CDR3 nucleotides: TGTGCCAGCAGTTTCGGGTATGGTGGCTACACCTTC. This translates into CASSFGYGGYTF.

Worth noting for this clone: Other DNA sequences in this sample translate to the same CDR3. J is TRBJ2-1 and V is TRBV6-5; D gene ambiguous. V was trimmed by 2 bases and J by 4 bases, leaving 6 bases between them. The germline V gene encodes CDR1 MNHEY and CDR2 SVGAGI. This CDR3 spans 13 amino acids. CDR3 DNA: TGTGCCAGCAGTTACGGCCAGTACAATGAGCAGTTCTTC. Its protein product is CASSYGQYNEQFF.

The chain uses TRBV19 and TRBJ1-5; 8 bases match TRBD1. The length of the CDR3 is 17 residues. V dropped 6 bases and J dropped 0; count of bases not matched to a gene: 10. From germline, CDR1 is LNHDA and CDR2 SQIVND (reference sequence). The CDR3 DNA follows: TGTGCCAGTAGACCTGGACGGGGACAGGATAGCAATCAGCCCCAGCATTTT. It codes for CASRPGRGQDSNQPQHF.

On this clone itself: The same CDR3 can be traced to other DNA sequences in this sample. The chain links TRBV5-1 to TRBJ1-5, with D possibly matching TRBD1 (5 bases). Per germline, CDR1 SGHRS and CDR2 YFSETQ. Trimming shortened V by 5 bases and J by 3 bases, and 9 bases separated the two germline ends. The CDR3 spans 13 residues. This CDR3 is CASSEGNNQPQHF. The CDR3 DNA is TGCGCCAGCAGTGAGGGGAACAATCAGCCCCAGCATTTT.

The chain has TRBV7-8 and TRBJ2-2; perhaps TRBD1 as D (5 bases). Germline loops: CDR1 SGHVS, CDR2 FQNEAQ. There are 14 residues in the CDR3. V shed 1 base and J shed 5 bases, with 8 bases lying between them. CDR3 coding DNA: TGTGCCAGCAGCTTAGGACAGTTTACCGGGGAGCTGTTTTTT. Translation gives CASSLGQFTGELFF.

The rearrangement joins TRBV9 to TRBJ2-2; TRBD1 aligns across 7 bases. The CDR3 covers 14 residues. The V and J ends lost 4 bases and 13 bases, in that order; junction bases with no gene match: 13. Germline values: CDR1 SGDLS, CDR2 YYNGEE. Written as DNA, the CDR3 is TGTGCCAGCAGCCCCAGACAGGGACCGTCCGGGCTGTTTTTT. Residues: CASSPRQGPSGLFF.

V gene TRBV28 combines with J gene TRBJ2-7; tentatively, D is TRBD2 (5 bases). V lost 2 bases and J lost 2, with 7 bases in between. CDR3 size: 13 residues. Looked up from germline, CDR1 is MDHEN and CDR2 is SYDVKM. The DNA of the CDR3 is TGTGCCAGCAGTTTAGAGGGCCCCTACGAGCAGTACTTC. It yields the protein CASSLEGPYEQYF. Complete variable domain (other parts from reference TRBV28 and TRBJ2-7): DVKVTQSSRYLVKRTGEKVFLECVQDMDHENMFWYRQDPGLGLRLIYFSYDVKMKEKGDIPEGYSVSREKKERFSLILESASTNQTSMYLCASSLEGPYEQYFGPGTRLTVT.

This clone was seen once. This rearrangement joins TRBV5-1 to TRBJ2-3; the D gene could be TRBD1 or TRBD2 (5 bases each). This CDR3 spans 12 amino acids. Trimming shortened V by 4 bases and J by 5 bases, and 8 bases separated the two germline ends. The germline V gene has CDR1 SGHRS and CDR2 YFSETQ. CDR3 sequence: CASSIGGDTQYF. CDR3 DNA sequence: TGCGCCAGCAGCATTGGGGGAGATACGCAGTATTTT.

Comments on this clone: At the DNA level, this CDR3 is encoded by other sequences in the same sample as well. CDR3 region: CASSYSTANTGELFF. The CDR3 DNA follows: TGTGCCAGCAGTTACTCAACAGCGAACACCGGGGAGCTGTTTTTT. The genes are TRBV6-6 and TRBJ2-2; D ambiguous. In germline, CDR1 is MNHNY, CDR2 SVGAGI (reference sequence). V lost 0 bases to trimming and J lost 0 bases, with 5 bases between them. This CDR3 spans 15 amino acids.

The chain has TRBV13 and TRBJ2-2, with D maybe TRBD2 (6 bases). The V gene lost 1 base and the J gene lost 1 base, with 16 bases spanning the gap. The CDR3 extends over 18 amino acids. From germline, CDR1 is PRHDT and CDR2 FYEKMQ (reference sequence). Written as DNA, the CDR3 is TGTGCCAGCAGCTTAGTGCGGAGGGCCACGGTGAACACCGGGGAGCTGTTTTTT. This translates into CASSLVRRATVNTGELFF.

The chain links TRBV5-1 to TRBJ1-1; 9 nucleotides align to TRBD1. Germline CDR1 and CDR2: SGHRS and YFSETQ. V dropped 0 bases and J dropped 5; count of bases not matched to a gene: 5. The CDR3 runs 15 residues. The CDR3 loop is CASSLADRGGTEAFF. In DNA, the CDR3 is TGCGCCAGCAGCTTGGCGGACAGGGGTGGTACTGAAGCTTTCTTT.

The chain recombines TRBV18 with TRBJ1-1; TRBD1 is a possible D gene (6 bases). CDR1 and CDR2 from the germline V gene are KGHSH and LQKENI. This CDR3 has 14 residues. V lost 3 bases to trimming and J lost 5 bases, with 13 bases between them. The CDR3 reads CASSPSWQGTEAFF. CDR3 bases: TGTGCCAGCTCACCCTCTTGGCAGGGGACTGAAGCTTTCTTT. The variable domain in full, completed from reference TRBV18 and TRBJ1-1, reads NAGVMQNPRHLVRRRGQEARLRCSPMKGHSHVYWYRQLPEEGLKFMVYLQKENIIDESGMPKERFSAEFPKEGPSILRIQQVVRGDSAAYFCASSPSWQGTEAFFGQGTRLTVV.

The chain's CDR3 is CAISGQGASYNEQFF. The DNA of the CDR3 is TGTGCCATCAGTGGGCAGGGGGCATCCTACAATGAGCAGTTCTTC. This chain uses TRBV10-3 with TRBJ2-1, with 8 positions matching TRBD1. Losses at the gene ends were 4 bases for V and 1 base for J; bases not matched to a gene: 3. The CDR3 has 15 residues. The germline V gene encodes CDR1 ENHRY and CDR2 SYGVKD.

The chain employs TRBV30 and TRBJ2-7, with D unclear. The CDR3 consists of 13 residues. Germline V gives CDR1 GTSNPN, CDR2 SVGIG (reference sequence). Trimming cost V 2 bases and J 7 bases, with 15 bases left between them. The CDR3: CAWSSGPFREQYF. The CDR3 nucleotides read TGTGCCTGGAGTTCTGGGCCCTTTCGAGAGCAGTACTTC.

This clone came up once. The V gene is TRBV7-2, the J gene TRBJ2-5; TRBD1 matches at 8 bases. Germline CDR1 is SGHTA and CDR2 is FQGNSA. The CDR3 is 16 residues long. V shed 5 bases, J shed 4 bases, and the junction held 12 bases outside the gene matches. The CDR3 region has the DNA TGTGCCAGCAGCACCACCGGACAGGGTCGGAGAGAGACCCAGTACTTC. Translating gives CASSTTGQGRRETQYF. Complete variable domain (other parts from reference TRBV7-2 and TRBJ2-5): GAGVSQSPSNKVTEKGKDVELRCDPISGHTALYWYRQSLGQGLEFLIYFQGNSAPDKSGLPSDRFSAERTGGSVSTLTIQRTQQEDSAVYLCASSTTGQGRRETQYFGPGTRLLVL.

As regards this clone: One end of the junction does not line up with germline, which may come from a read error. V usage is TRBV4-2 and J usage is TRBJ1-4, with no clear D. The CDR3 is made up of 12 amino acids. Germline loops: CDR1 LGHNA, CDR2 YNFKEQ. CDR3 sequence (DNA): TGTGCCAGCAGCCAAGAAGATGACAAACTGTTTTTT. It specifies CASSQEDDKLFF.

This clone was seen once. V and J are TRBV19 and TRBJ1-5, with D perhaps matching TRBD1 (5 bases). CDR3 length equals 14 residues. The V and J ends lost 5 bases and 0 bases respectively, with 8 bases between them. Germline CDR1 and CDR2: LNHDA and SQIVND (reference sequence). The CDR3, as DNA: TGTGCCAGTAGTCCGACAGTTAGCAATCAGCCCCAGCATTTT. Encoded protein: CASSPTVSNQPQHF.

The chain joins TRBV11-2 to TRBJ2-7; tentatively, D is TRBD1 (5 bases). This CDR3 spans 14 amino acids. Germline-derived CDR1 and CDR2 are SGHAT and FQNNGV. The V end lost 0 bases, the J end lost 7 bases, and 13 bases lay between the germline ends. This CDR3 is CASSLETATREQYF. The CDR3 bases are TGTGCCAGCAGCTTAGAGACAGCGACGCGGGAGCAGTACTTC.

The V call is TRBV2, the J call TRBJ2-3; D ambiguous. V shed 8 bases and J shed 0 bases, with 21 bases lying between them. The CDR3 runs 17 residues. Germline V gene lookup returns CDR1 SNHLY and CDR2 FYNNEI. The chain's CDR3 is CASETVTRRTSTDTQYF. CDR3 bases: TGTGCCAGCGAGACCGTCACACGTAGAACTAGCACAGATACGCAGTATTTT.

This chain connects TRBV7-8 to TRBJ2-7; D not resolved. CDR3 length: 12 amino acids. The germline gives CDR1 SGHVS, CDR2 FQNEAQ. V was clipped by 5 bases and J by 6 bases, with 11 bases between them. This CDR3 reads CASSLFPTEQYF. In DNA form, the CDR3 reads TGTGCCAGCAGCCTCTTTCCGACCGAGCAGTACTTC.

The chain couples TRBV6-5 to TRBJ2-2; TRBD1 matches 7 bases. Germline V gene sequence: CDR1 MNHEY, CDR2 SVGAGI. CDR3 size: 16 residues. Trimming at V came to 0 bases and at J to 5 bases, leaving 6 bases not matched to a gene. The CDR3 DNA follows: TGTGCCAGCAGTTACTCAACTCACAGGGGAACCGGGGAGCTGTTTTTT. This translates into CASSYSTHRGTGELFF.